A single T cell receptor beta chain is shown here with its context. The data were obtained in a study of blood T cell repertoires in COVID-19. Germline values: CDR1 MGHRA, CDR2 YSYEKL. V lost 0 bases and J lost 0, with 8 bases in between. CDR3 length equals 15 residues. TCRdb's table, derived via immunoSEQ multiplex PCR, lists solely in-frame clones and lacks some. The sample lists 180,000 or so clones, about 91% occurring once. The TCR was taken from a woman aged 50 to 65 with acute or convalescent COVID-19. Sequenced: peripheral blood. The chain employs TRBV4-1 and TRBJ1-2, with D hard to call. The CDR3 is CASSQEWRANYGYTF. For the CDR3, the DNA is TGCGCCAGCAGCCAAGAGTGGCGGGCTAACTATGGCTACACCTTC.